A single T cell receptor (beta chain) is shown here with its context. These data belong to a study of blood T cell repertoires in COVID-19. Overall study context: PBMCs, B-cell-depleted T cells, or T cells were the source of the cDNA or gDNA that made up the material.

Per the authors' pipeline: Reference gene primer amplification gave nucleated cell count estimates. The protocol was immunoSEQ multiplex PCR, while the TCRdb copy is restricted to in-frame clones and leaves out a portion. V, J and clone size derive from that table, while D and trimming were established from the DNA sequence. The table records roughly 180,000 clones, roughly 94% of them present only once. This CDR3 contains 13 residues. Germline trimming cut 1 base from V and 8 bases from J; bases unmatched to any gene: 4. The Seattle patients, enrolled during active infection, were followed longitudinally.

Sequencing was carried out using peripheral blood. This chain links TRBV12-3 or TRBV12-4 with TRBJ1-2; TRBD1 aligns across 7 bases. This receptor was taken from a man aged 25 to 40 with COVID-19, enrolled during active disease. CDR3 loop: CASSLVQGYGYTF. In nucleotides, the CDR3 is TGTGCCAGCAGTTTAGTACAGGGGTACGGCTACACCTTC.